One and the same sample provided the 3 T cell receptor beta chains below, sequenced in a study of HIV-infected children after antiretroviral therapy interruption. Described treatment: PENTA 11 planned treatment interruption arm or continuous ART arm. Unique molecular identifiers were included in an RNA-based 3' RACE TCR library. TCRdb reprocessed the 3' RACE reads via MiXCR and lists one record per CDR3 protein. The sample has 15,000 to 16,000 distinct CDR3 sequences; roughly 3.4% are singletons. The specimen comprised CD45RA+ CD4+ T cells from PBMCs, sampled from a donor given antiretroviral therapy, either interrupted or continuous. The subset here: naive CD4+ CD45RA+ CD45RO- T cells. Source of these receptors: a child between 2 and 17 years old with HIV.

By proportion, this clonotype is medium-sized. The J gene is TRBJ2-3, the V gene TRBV7-9; 11 nucleotides agree with TRBD1. CDR1 and CDR2 (germline): SEHNR, FQNEAQ (reference sequence). This CDR3 is 14 amino acids long. The V segment lost 5 bases and the J segment 4 bases; nucleotides outside the gene matches: 2. This CDR3 is CASSPGQGADTQYF. CDR3 coding DNA: TGTGCCAGCAGCCCGGGACAGGGGGCAGATACGCAGTATTTT.

There are many counts of this clonotype. The genes are TRBV14 and TRBJ2-1; D may be TRBD1 (5 bases). This CDR3 contains 13 residues. Trimming removed 5 bases at V and 4 bases at J, with 9 bases between. The germline CDR1 and CDR2 sequences are SGHDN and FVKESK. CDR3 in DNA: TGTGCCAGCAGCTCCCGACAGTACAATGAGCAGTTCTTC. It is translated as CASSSRQYNEQFF.

Ten or more counts support this clonotype. The chain recombines TRBV6-5 with TRBJ2-3, with 7 bases that match TRBD2. This CDR3 has 16 amino acids. Germline CDR1 reads MNHEY; CDR2 reads SVGAGI. Trimming removed 10 bases from V and 4 bases from J; junction bases left unmatched: 17. CDR3 DNA: TGTGCCACCTTCCCCTTGGCCTTGGGGGGGGCAGATACGCAGTATTTT. Translated, it gives CATFPLALGGADTQYF.